Below are 32 T cell receptor beta chains sequenced from a single sample in a study of T cell repertoires in cytomegalovirus infection. No antigens are known for them. TCRdb passed the reads through MiXCR, listing each CDR3 protein once. The sample records under 450,000 distinct CDR3 sequences, around a third being singletons. Source: cultured PBMCs, taken from culture after CMV antigen stimulation. These receptors were collected from a human donor in good health (CMV status not recorded). Some clones in this sample may be carry-over from other donors' samples.

This clonotype appeared many times. This chain links TRBV7-6 with TRBJ1-3, with D hard to call. The germline V gene has CDR1 SGHVS and CDR2 FNYEAQ. The CDR3 is 19 amino acids. V was pared by 5 bases and J by 0 bases, with 23 bases between. The CDR3 loop is CASSPLGGLGASSGNTIYF. The CDR3, as DNA: TGTGCCAGCAGCCCCCTAGGCGGGCTGGGTGCCAGCTCTGGAAACACCATATATTTT. The full variable domain, rest sourced from reference TRBV7-6 and TRBJ1-3, is GAGVSQSPRYKVTKRGQDVALRCDPISGHVSLYWYRQALGQGPEFLTYFNYEAQQDKSGLPNDRFSAERPEGSISTLTIQRTEQRDSAMYRCASSPLGGLGASSGNTIYFGEGSWLTVV.

This clonotype has just a few counts. The gene calls are TRBV7-6 and TRBJ2-7; 8 bases align to TRBD2. With 4 bases clipped from V and 3 bases from J, the junction kept 5 bases outside the gene matches. There are 14 residues in the CDR3. The germline CDR1 and CDR2 sequences are SGHVS and FNYEAQ. The CDR3 here is CASSYSGAVYEQYV. CDR3 DNA: TGTGCCAGCAGCTATAGCGGGGCGGTCTACGAGCAGTACGTC.

In this sample, this clonotype turned up a few times. This chain links TRBV7-2 with TRBJ2-7, with a weak D call TRBD2 (5 bases). From germline, CDR1 is SGHTA and CDR2 FQGNSA. Trimming took 1 base from V and 6 from J, leaving 7 bases between them. The CDR3 has 12 residues. The CDR3 reads CASSLGGLEQYF. CDR3 coding DNA: TGTGCCAGCAGCTTAGGCGGACTCGAGCAGTACTTC.

This clonotype was seen at least ten times. This chain connects TRBV24-1 to TRBJ1-5; D remains ambiguous. Germline V gene sequence: CDR1 KGHDR, CDR2 SFDVKD. The CDR3 covers 13 residues. Trimming took 5 bases from V and 7 from J, leaving 11 bases between them. The CDR3 protein is CATSALEGQPQHF. In DNA form, the CDR3 reads TGTGCCACCAGTGCCTTAGAAGGGCAGCCCCAGCATTTT.

This chain links TRBV29-1 with TRBJ2-3; D not resolved. CDR1 SQVTM and CDR2 ANQGSEA come from the germline V gene. The CDR3 consists of 13 residues. V was cut by 2 bases and J by 4 bases, with 10 bases left in between. CDR3 in DNA: TGCAGCGTTGAAACATCTAGTGCAGATACGCAGTATTTT. Its protein product is CSVETSSADTQYF.

This clonotype has a single count. Just one base apart from a much larger clone, this may be a read error. The chain uses TRBV7-8 and TRBJ2-1; possible D gene TRBD2, 6 bases. The CDR3 contains 15 residues. Germline CDR1 and CDR2: SGHVS and FQNEAQ. The CDR3 loop is CDSSPLGTYYNEQFF. The CDR3, as DNA: TGTGACAGCAGCCCCTTAGGGACTTACTACAATGAGCAGTTCTTC.

The table lists this clonotype with many counts. The genes are TRBV7-2 and TRBJ1-5; TRBD1 matches 9 bases. The junction had 3 bases not matched to a gene; V was cut back by 1 base and J by 2 bases. The length of the CDR3 is 16 residues. Germline V gene sequence: CDR1 SGHTA, CDR2 FQGNSA. CDR3 residues: CASSLGGQGRNQPQHF. For the CDR3, the DNA is TGTGCCAGCAGCTTAGGGGGACAGGGACGCAATCAGCCCCAGCATTTT. The full variable domain, rest sourced from reference TRBV7-2 and TRBJ1-5, is GAGVSQSPSNKVTEKGKDVELRCDPISGHTALYWYRQSLGQGLEFLIYFQGNSAPDKSGLPSDRFSAERTGGSVSTLTIQRTQQEDSAVYLCASSLGGQGRNQPQHFGDGTRLSIL.

The chain carries TRBV7-2 and TRBJ2-1; the match to TRBD1 covers 12 bases. The CDR3 sequence is 16 residues long. Trimming cost V 5 bases and J 12 bases; bases outside gene matches: 14. Looked up from germline, CDR1 is SGHTA and CDR2 is FQGNSA. The CDR3 spells CASSTGPGQGALAQFF. As DNA, the CDR3 is TGTGCCAGCAGCACCGGCCCGGGACAGGGGGCTTTGGCGCAGTTCTTC.

The genes are TRBV24-1 and TRBJ2-2; D remains unclear. The V gene's germline CDR1 is KGHDR and CDR2 SFDVKD. The V end lost 1 base, the J end lost 1 base, and 9 bases lay between the germline ends. The CDR3 spans 16 residues. The CDR3, as DNA: TGTGCCACCAGTGATTTAGGGCTCGAGAACACCGGGGAGCTGTTTTTT. Translated, it gives CATSDLGLENTGELFF.

This chain connects TRBV27 to TRBJ2-1; D not resolved. Looked up from germline, CDR1 is MNHEY and CDR2 is SMNVEV (reference sequence). V was pared by 5 bases and J by 0 bases, with 17 bases between. The CDR3 contains 17 residues. The CDR3 is CASSPSPSSGSYNEQFF. The CDR3 DNA sequence: TGTGCCAGCAGTCCATCCCCCTCTAGTGGCTCCTACAATGAGCAGTTCTTC.

The chain links TRBV25-1 to TRBJ1-6; 10 nucleotides match TRBD1. Unmatched junction bases numbered 0, after V lost 4 bases and J lost 6 bases. Germline V CDR1 and CDR2: MGHDK, SYGVNS. The CDR3 runs 14 residues. This CDR3 is CASSGTGGNSPLHF. Written as DNA, the CDR3 is TGTGCCAGCAGTGGGACAGGGGGTAATTCACCCCTCCACTTT.

This clonotype was recorded many times. The chain combines TRBV11-2 with TRBJ1-2; no reliable D call. Trimming stripped 2 bases from V and 4 bases from J, with 8 bases between. This CDR3 comprises 13 residues. Germline V gene sequence: CDR1 SGHAT, CDR2 FQNNGV. This CDR3 reads CASSLSDFYGYTF. CDR3 nucleotide sequence: TGTGCCAGCAGCTTATCAGATTTCTATGGCTACACCTTC.

The chain recombines TRBV19 with TRBJ2-1; 7 nucleotides line up with TRBD1. J was trimmed by 0 bases and V by 0 bases; bases with no gene match: 8. The CDR3 contains 18 residues. Germline V gene lookup returns CDR1 LNHDA and CDR2 SQIVND (reference sequence). CDR3 DNA: TGTGCCAGTAGTATAGATCCCCCGGGACAGAGCTCCTACAATGAGCAGTTCTTC. Translated: CASSIDPPGQSSYNEQFF.

This chain joins TRBV7-6 and TRBJ2-5; D unresolved. The length of the CDR3 is 13 residues. Germline CDR1 SGHVS, CDR2 FNYEAQ. Between the trimmed V and J ends, which lost 4 bases and 1 base, there was a span of 7 bases. DNA of the CDR3: TGTGCCAGCAGCTCTCGCTTCCAAGAGACCCAGTACTTC. Amino acid sequence: CASSSRFQETQYF.

CDR3 protein: CATHRGSNQPQHF. The CDR3 nucleotides are TGTGCCACCCATCGGGGGAGCAATCAGCCCCAGCATTTT. V is TRBV19 and J is TRBJ1-5; weak D call: TRBD1 (5 bases). CDR1 is LNHDA and CDR2 is SQIVND in the germline V gene (reference sequence). CDR3 length: 13 amino acids. With 10 bases removed from V and 1 base from J, the gap between germline ends came to 11 bases. Full variable domain (missing parts from reference TRBV19 and TRBJ1-5): DGGITQSPKYLFRKEGQNVTLSCEQNLNHDAMYWYRQDPGQGLRLIYYSQIVNDFQKGDIAEGYSVSREKKESFPLTVTSAQKNPTAFYLCATHRGSNQPQHFGDGTRLSIL.

This sequence joins TRBV29-1 and TRBJ2-2; TRBD2 agrees at 15 bases. V lost 7 bases and J lost 6; bases outside the gene matches: 9. CDR3 length: 16 residues. Per the germline V gene, CDR1 is SQVTM and CDR2 is ANQGSEA. The CDR3 sequence is CSARTSGRAYSGELFF. As DNA, the CDR3 is TGCAGCGCTAGGACTAGCGGGAGGGCCTACTCCGGGGAGCTGTTTTTT.

A few counts support this clonotype. CDR3 protein: CASSYSIGQSEAFF. The CDR3 coding sequence is TGTGCCAGCAGTTACTCGATAGGACAGAGTGAAGCTTTCTTT. The chain combines TRBV6-5 with TRBJ1-1, with D possibly being TRBD1 (6 bases). Trimming took 0 bases from V and 7 from J, leaving 12 bases between them. This CDR3 region has 14 residues. CDR1 is MNHEY, CDR2 SVGAGI, per germline.

The V gene is TRBV11-3, the J gene TRBJ2-7; possibly TRBD1 for D (5 bases). Germline V gene data show CDR1 as SGHNT and CDR2 as YENEEA. The CDR3 extends over 13 amino acids. V shed 3 bases and J shed 3 bases, with 9 bases lying between them. The CDR3 DNA is TGTGCCAGCAGCTTCGACAGCGACTACGAGCAGTACTTC. As protein: CASSFDSDYEQYF.

As for this clonotype: A much larger clone sits a single nucleotide away, making a read error possible. CDR3 sequence reads: CASSLESRTSDREETQYF. As DNA, the CDR3 is TGTGCCAGCAGCTTAGAGTCGCGTACAAGCGATCGGGAAGAGACCCAGTACTTC. The chain carries TRBV7-2 and TRBJ2-5; D call uncertain. V was pared by 1 base and J by 3 bases, with 21 bases between. Germline values: CDR1 SGHTA, CDR2 FQGNSA. The CDR3 extends over 18 amino acids.

This clonotype was counted only a few times. J is TRBJ2-3 and V is TRBV7-6; D may be TRBD1 or TRBD2 (5 bases each). Germline V gene lookup returns CDR1 SGHVS and CDR2 FNYEAQ. Between the trimmed V and J ends, which lost 5 bases and 6 bases, there was a span of 9 bases. CDR3 length: 12 amino acids. The CDR3 spells CASSEGWDTQYF. CDR3 nucleotides: TGTGCCAGCAGCGAGGGGTGGGATACGCAGTATTTT.

The chain carries TRBV20-1 and TRBJ2-3; 8 nucleotides align to TRBD2. This CDR3 region has 16 residues. Germline V CDR1 and CDR2: DFQATT, SNEGSKA (reference sequence). The trim removed 5 bases at V and 4 bases at J, leaving 14 bases unmatched. In DNA, the CDR3 is TGCAGTGCTCCTTTTCCCAGGGCGGGGGGCCCAGATACGCAGTATTTT. Amino acids: CSAPFPRAGGPDTQYF.

This clonotype was observed a few times. The chain joins TRBV12-3 or TRBV12-4 to TRBJ2-7; no reliable D call. CDR3 length equals 13 residues. Trimming left V 6 bases short and J 0 bases short, with 9 bases between. The CDR3 here is CASRIDISYEQYF. DNA for the CDR3: TGTGCCAGCAGGATCGATATCTCCTACGAGCAGTACTTC.

The J gene is TRBJ2-7, the V gene TRBV6-2 or TRBV6-3; no reliable D call. Between the trimmed V and J ends, which lost 7 bases and 1 base, there was a span of 14 bases. This CDR3 is 14 amino acids long. The germline V gene has CDR1 MNHEY and CDR2 SVGEGT. CDR3 coding DNA: TGTGCCAGCAACCGAGGCGGTACATCCTACGAGCAGTACGTC. This codes for CASNRGGTSYEQYV.

This chain links TRBV6-6 with TRBJ1-5; no firm D call. CDR3 length: 13 amino acids. With 10 bases removed from V and 5 bases from J, the gap between germline ends came to 15 bases. Germline V gene data show CDR1 as MNHNY and CDR2 as SVGAGI (reference sequence). CDR3: CATWTATDQPQHF. CDR3 nucleotide sequence: TGTGCCACCTGGACGGCTACTGATCAGCCCCAGCATTTT.

This clonotype was counted at least ten times. V is TRBV7-2 and J is TRBJ2-3; TRBD1 matches 7 bases. There are 12 residues in the CDR3. V dropped 5 bases and J dropped 5; count of bases not matched to a gene: 1. Germline assignment: CDR1 SGHTA and CDR2 FQGNSA. The DNA of the CDR3 is TGTGCCAGCAGCCGGGACAGAGATACGCAGTATTTT. It codes for CASSRDRDTQYF. Filled out from reference TRBV7-2 and TRBJ2-3, the complete variable domain reads GAGVSQSPSNKVTEKGKDVELRCDPISGHTALYWYRQSLGQGLEFLIYFQGNSAPDKSGLPSDRFSAERTGGSVSTLTIQRTQQEDSAVYLCASSRDRDTQYFGPGTRLTVL.

The rearrangement joins TRBV5-1 to TRBJ2-7; 9 bases are shared with TRBD2. The CDR3 runs 16 residues. V lost 0 bases, J lost 0 bases, and 4 bases stayed unmatched. Germline CDR1 reads SGHRS; CDR2 reads YFSETQ. CDR3 bases: TGCGCCAGCAGCTTGGCACCTAGCGGGGTCTCCTACGAGCAGTACTTC. Translated: CASSLAPSGVSYEQYF.

Ten or more counts support this clonotype. This chain joins TRBV7-2 and TRBJ2-7; D is unclear. V was clipped by 5 bases and J by 3 bases, with 8 bases between them. Germline assignment: CDR1 SGHTA and CDR2 FQGNSA. The CDR3 is made up of 12 amino acids. This CDR3 reads CASSTDNYEQYF. The CDR3 bases are TGTGCCAGCAGCACGGATAACTACGAGCAGTACTTC. Combining the CDR3 with reference TRBV7-2 and TRBJ2-7 gives the whole variable domain GAGVSQSPSNKVTEKGKDVELRCDPISGHTALYWYRQSLGQGLEFLIYFQGNSAPDKSGLPSDRFSAERTGGSVSTLTIQRTQQEDSAVYLCASSTDNYEQYFGPGTRLTVT.

This clonotype has more than one count but fewer than ten. This chain links TRBV18 with TRBJ1-5; D is unresolved. The V end was cut by 3 bases, the J end by 1 base, with 19 bases between. CDR3 length equals 18 residues. Per germline, CDR1 KGHSH and CDR2 LQKENI. DNA of the CDR3: TGTGCCAGCTCACCGAATTCAGGTGGGATAGGGAGCAATCAGCCCCAGCATTTT. It is translated as CASSPNSGGIGSNQPQHF.

This clonotype came up many times. The CDR3, as DNA: TGTGCCAGCAGCACCCTGGGGGGCCGACCCCTCTCTGGGGCCAACGTCCTGACTTTC. The encoded protein is CASSTLGGRPLSGANVLTF. This rearrangement joins TRBV7-2 to TRBJ2-6; D might be TRBD1 or TRBD2, each matching 6 bases. The V end lost 5 bases, the J end lost 0 bases, and 20 bases lay between the germline ends. The germline CDR1 and CDR2 sequences are SGHTA and FQGNSA. The CDR3 has 19 residues. The variable domain in full, with the rest retrieved from reference TRBV7-2 and TRBJ2-6, is GAGVSQSPSNKVTEKGKDVELRCDPISGHTALYWYRQSLGQGLEFLIYFQGNSAPDKSGLPSDRFSAERTGGSVSTLTIQRTQQEDSAVYLCASSTLGGRPLSGANVLTFGAGSRLTVL.

To note about this clonotype: This may be a read error: a much more frequent sequence differs by one nucleotide. This sequence joins TRBV19 and TRBJ2-5; a weak D match, TRBD2 (5 bases). Per the germline V gene, CDR1 is LNHDA and CDR2 is SQIVND (reference sequence). Deletions cut 6 bases from V and 5 bases from J, with 22 bases between. The CDR3 is 16 residues long. Here the CDR3 DNA reads TGTGCCAGTAGGGCCACCGGGATAGTTGCATCGGAGACCCAGTACTTC. Protein sequence: CASRATGIVASETQYF.

This chain connects TRBV6-5 to TRBJ1-2; D remains unclear. V lost 2 bases to trimming and J lost 5 bases, with 9 bases between them. Per the germline V gene, CDR1 is MNHEY and CDR2 is SVGAGI. CDR3 length equals 13 residues. CDR3 loop: CASSYGVSYGYTF. The CDR3 bases are TGTGCCAGCAGTTACGGGGTTTCTTATGGCTACACCTTC.

The V call is TRBV7-8, the J call TRBJ1-5, with D unclear. The length of the CDR3 is 15 residues. V lost 0 bases and J 1 base, leaving 7 bases between the germline ends. CDR1 and CDR2 (germline): SGHVS, FQNEAQ. CDR3 sequence reads: CASSLAYRSNQPQHF. In DNA, the CDR3 is TGTGCCAGCAGCTTAGCGTACAGAAGCAATCAGCCCCAGCATTTT. Using reference TRBV7-8 and TRBJ1-5 for the parts outside the CDR3, the full variable domain is GAGVSQSPRYKVAKRGQDVALRCDPISGHVSLFWYQQALGQGPEFLTYFQNEAQLDKSGLPSDRFFAERPEGSVSTLKIQRTQQEDSAVYLCASSLAYRSNQPQHFGDGTRLSIL.